This T cell receptor (beta chain) was captured in a study of blood T cell repertoires in COVID-19 (dated by TCRdb to about 2020). Background for the entire study: Collaborator samples came from the United States, Italy and Spain and covered acute and convalescent phases of COVID-19. The repertoires were released in a freely available public database meant as a resource for research on the immune response to SARS-CoV-2. Samples came from the ongoing ImmuneRACE study (first 160 participants) plus 1,254 subjects from 6 global collaborators. The dataset comprised deeply sampled blood TCRbeta repertoires from subjects exposed to, actively infected with, or recovered from COVID-19. Where HLA class I and class II types were available, the types were taken from metadata supplied by the sample provider, not from assay-based typing. Sample metadata almost always included a de-identified subject ID, COVID-19 status, age in years and sex. The material from the prospective study consisted of cDNA or gDNA derived from T cells, B-cell-depleted T cells, or PBMCs. What the authors observed across the whole study: The amount of clinical and demographic metadata varied by source and participant and was provided uncurated.

The cysteine opens and the phenylalanine closes a CDR3 of 16 amino acids. Left in the record is the CDR3 DNA by itself, 48 bases read in frame from the first base. The germline V end is reduced by 1 base and the J end by 2 bases; junction bases left unmatched: 4. From a lookup of the germline V gene (reference sequence), CDR1 and CDR2 are LNHNV and YYDKDF. To note about this clone: This receptor's antigen is unknown. No much larger clone is present one base from it, and per-base qualities are unavailable.

One collaborating source in Seattle enrolled patients while the patients were actively infected and followed the patients over time throughout the course of disease. The collaborating institutions used their own protocols to collect whole blood in K2EDTA tubes. For TCRbeta analysis, collaborator samples were shipped as frozen whole blood, as isolated PBMCs, or as DNA extracted from either sample type. TCRbeta CDR3 regions were amplified from genomic DNA using the immunoSEQ Assay, a bias-controlled multiplex PCR. The authors processed their data as follows. Within the assay, amplification of reference gene primers was used to estimate how many nucleated cells each sample contained. To quantify the absolute abundance of each unique TCRbeta CDR3 rearrangement, sequence reads were collapsed and filtered. For each sample, productive Simpson clonality was calculated as the square root of Simpson's diversity index across productive rearrangements. This is the immuneACCESS table as TCRdb keeps it, with only in-frame sequences that have V and J called. A part of the clones is gone; compared with another copy, unresolved V genes explain less than half, and the rest is unexplained. That table supplies the V and J calls and clone size; D and trimming were determined from the DNA. The sample records about 270,000 clones, about nine tenths of which are singletons. The ten most abundant clones make up more than 10% of the sample.

The rearranged segments are TRBV15 and TRBJ2-3, with 9 central nucleotides matching TRBD2. The clonotype comes from a woman aged 25 to 39 with COVID-19, enrolled during active disease. The sample consisted of peripheral blood. The DNA reads as follows: TGTGCCACCAGCAGAGTCGGCGGGGGGGCCACAGATACGCAGTATTTT. Its coded protein is CATSRVGGGATDTQYF. Beyond the CDR3, the reference TRBV15 and TRBJ2-3 genes provide the residues; the full variable domain reads: DAMVIQNPRYQVTQFGKPVTLSCSQTLNHNVMYWYQQKSSQAPKLLFHYYDKDFNNEADTPDNFQSRRPNTSFCFLDIRSPGLGDTAMYLCATSRVGGGATDTQYFGPGTRLTVL.